This entry lists 13 T cell receptor beta chains sequenced from one sample in a study of graft-versus-host responses after intestinal transplantation. The antigens of these receptors remain unknown. Sequencing used immunoSEQ multiplex PCR; TCRdb keeps in-frame clones, though not all of them. In the table there are 100,000 to 130,000 clones, about 91% of which are singletons. Sequences were derived from unstimulated CD4+ T cells sorted from spleen or lymph node cells, sampled before transplant. These receptors were obtained from a human donor who was the organ donor for an intestinal transplant.

The rearrangement joins TRBV11-2 to TRBJ2-2, with TRBD1 as a possible D gene (5 bases). With 6 bases removed from V and 4 bases from J, the gap between germline ends came to 9 bases. The germline gives CDR1 SGHAT, CDR2 FQNNGV. The CDR3 is 13 residues long. The CDR3 spells CASSRQSTGELFF. CDR3 DNA sequence: TGTGCCAGCAGTCGACAGAGCACCGGGGAGCTGTTTTTT.

The J gene is TRBJ2-7, the V gene TRBV5-1, with a possible D match to TRBD1 (5 bases). With 0 bases removed from V and 5 bases from J, the gap between germline ends came to 18 bases. CDR1 is SGHRS and CDR2 is YFSETQ in the germline V gene. This CDR3 contains 16 residues. In DNA form, the CDR3 reads TGCGCCAGCAGCTTGGGACCAGGGCTCATTGCAGACGAGCAGTACTTC. The encoded protein is CASSLGPGLIADEQYF.

This chain links TRBV7-2 with TRBJ2-2, with TRBD1 matching over 7 bases. The junction had 4 bases not matched to a gene; V was cut back by 5 bases and J by 1 base. Germline CDR1 is SGHTA and CDR2 is FQGNSA. The CDR3 has 15 amino acids. The CDR3 is CASSVDRVNTGELFF. CDR3 nucleotides: TGTGCCAGCAGCGTAGACAGGGTGAACACCGGGGAGCTGTTTTTT.

The CDR3 sequence is CASRVGGHNIQYF. As DNA, the CDR3 is TGTGCCAGCAGGGTTGGGGGGCACAACATTCAGTACTTC. This chain uses TRBV5-6 with TRBJ2-4; D tentatively fits TRBD1 or TRBD2 (6 bases each). The V gene lost 5 bases and the J gene lost 7 bases, with 13 bases spanning the gap. Per germline, CDR1 SGHDT and CDR2 YYEEEE. The CDR3 contains 13 residues. The full variable domain, its missing parts supplied by reference TRBV5-6 and TRBJ2-4, is DAGVTQSPTHLIKTRGQQVTLRCSPKSGHDTVSWYQQALGQGPQFIFQYYEEEERQRGNFPDRFSGHQFPNYSSELNVNALLLGDSALYLCASRVGGHNIQYFGAGTRLSVL.

The V call is TRBV5-1, the J call TRBJ2-7; 8 bases are shared with TRBD2. With 2 bases clipped from V and 3 bases from J, the junction kept 7 bases outside the gene matches. There are 15 residues in the CDR3. Germline CDR1 and CDR2: SGHRS and YFSETQ. CDR3 bases: TGCGCCAGCAGCTTACGAAGCGGGAGTATCTACGAGCAGTACTTC. It codes for CASSLRSGSIYEQYF.

V gene TRBV28 combines with J gene TRBJ1-3; D is uncertain. Germline V gene data show CDR1 as MDHEN and CDR2 as SYDVKM. Trimming pared 6 bases from V and 1 base from J, leaving 7 bases between. CDR3 length: 13 amino acids. The CDR3 region has the DNA TGTGCCAGCAGCCCGGGGTCTGGAAACACCATATATTTT. It codes for CASSPGSGNTIYF.

This chain joins TRBV10-2 and TRBJ1-1, with 9 bases that match TRBD1. V shed 10 bases and J 1 base; nucleotides not matched to a gene: 4. There are 13 residues in the CDR3. From germline, CDR1 is WSHSY and CDR2 SAAADI. CDR3 in DNA: TGCGCCACCCTGGACAGGGGGAACACTGAAGCTTTCTTT. It encodes CATLDRGNTEAFF.

The rearrangement uses TRBV6-5 and TRBJ1-6; 7 bases fit TRBD1. CDR3 length: 13 residues. V lost 6 bases and J lost 10; bases outside the gene matches: 6. Germline CDR1 is MNHEY and CDR2 is SVGAGI. CDR3 in DNA: TGTGCCAGCAGAAAACAGGGGATGTCACCCCTCCACTTT. Its protein product is CASRKQGMSPLHF.

This chain links TRBV19 with TRBJ2-7; D might be TRBD2 (6 bases). V gave up 5 bases and J gave up 2 bases, with 7 bases separating them. This CDR3 region has 12 residues. Germline CDR1 reads LNHDA; CDR2 reads SQIVND (reference sequence). Written as DNA, the CDR3 is TGTGCCAGTAGTCCGGGGGCCTACGAGCAGTACTTC. This translates into CASSPGAYEQYF.

The CDR3 DNA follows: TGTGCCAGCAGATCGATAACGTCTAGCGTTCCCACAGATACGCAGTATTTT. Translating it yields CASRSITSSVPTDTQYF. This rearrangement joins TRBV27 to TRBJ2-3; possible D gene TRBD2, 6 bases. The CDR3 loop spans 17 amino acids. Trimming left V 6 bases short and J 2 bases short, with 21 bases between. Germline V CDR1 and CDR2: MNHEY, SMNVEV (reference sequence).

The V and J genes are TRBV19 and TRBJ1-5; TRBD1 is a possible D gene (5 bases). The CDR3 contains 17 residues. The ends were cut back, 3 bases at V and 4 bases at J, with 19 bases in the middle. The V gene's germline CDR1 is LNHDA and CDR2 SQIVND (reference sequence). CDR3: CASSITFLGERNQPQHF. The CDR3 DNA follows: TGTGCCAGTAGTATTACCTTCTTAGGGGAGAGGAATCAGCCCCAGCATTTT.

The chain links TRBV18 to TRBJ1-6; 10 bases agree with TRBD1. The germline V gene encodes CDR1 KGHSH and CDR2 LQKENI. After removal of 6 bases from V and 8 bases from J, the junction contained 7 bases not matched to a gene. The CDR3 totals 15 residues. CDR3 amino acids: CASSRTGTGDSPLHF. The CDR3 nucleotides read TGTGCCAGCTCTCGTACCGGGACAGGGGATTCACCCCTCCACTTT.

V gene TRBV7-9 combines with J gene TRBJ2-4; 10 bases match TRBD2. This CDR3 has 16 amino acids. The V segment lost 0 bases and the J segment 3 bases; nucleotides outside the gene matches: 2. The germline CDR1 and CDR2 sequences are SEHNR and FQNEAQ (reference sequence). As DNA, the CDR3 is TGTGCCAGCAGCTTAGCACTAGCGGGGAACAAAAACATTCAGTACTTC. Translated, it gives CASSLALAGNKNIQYF.